This TCR beta chain was obtained from a study of blood T cell repertoires in COVID-19. Study in general: Sites across the United States, Italy and Spain contributed samples from acute and convalescent COVID-19. PBMCs, B-cell-depleted T cells, or T cells were the source of the cDNA or gDNA that made up the material.

This clone came up once. Trimming cost V 0 bases and J 7 bases, with 9 bases left between them. CDR3 length equals 13 residues. Germline V gives CDR1 MGHDK, CDR2 SYGVNS. Original handling: Amplifying reference gene primers gave estimates of nucleated cell counts. Assay: immunoSEQ multiplex PCR; the TCRdb copy retains only in-frame clones and omits some. V and J calls and clone size are copied from that table; D and trimming were computed from the DNA. The table has hundreds of thousands of clones, more than 75% seen once. This clonotype was obtained from a man aged 55-75 years who had recovered from COVID-19. V is TRBV25-1 and J is TRBJ1-2; unclear D gene. Sequenced: peripheral blood. CDR3: CASSEYLAGGYTF. The CDR3 DNA follows: TGTGCCAGCAGTGAATATCTGGCAGGTGGCTACACCTTC.